Listed below are T cell receptor beta chains from one sample, sequenced in a study of TIL therapy for anti-PD-1-resistant metastatic lung cancer. Sequencing was performed with immunoSEQ multiplex PCR; in TCRdb, only in-frame clones are kept and a portion is missing. The sample has tens of thousands of clones; around 90% are singletons. The specimen was blood, collected at baseline. These receptors were obtained from a person between 25 and 80 years old with non-small cell lung cancer. CDR3s include the opening cysteine and the closing phenylalanine or tryptophan. A D gene is named only where the DNA matches it firmly.

CASSIAVAYEQYF | TRBJ2-7 | TRBV19 | -
CASSLTAGVNTEAFF | TRBJ1-1 | TRBV11-2 | -
CASSVAGSQEGNTIYF | TRBJ1-3 | TRBV9 | -
CASSIDGDGMANTEAFF | TRBJ1-1 | TRBV19 | -
CASRSGQWNTEAFF | TRBJ1-1 | TRBV5-1 | -
CASSLRLEETQYF | TRBJ2-5 | TRBV28 | -
CSGLGTGINEQFF | TRBJ2-1 | TRBV29-1 | TRBD1
CAWSAQGATNEKLFF | TRBJ1-4 | TRBV30 | TRBD1
CASSVGSGNEQYF | TRBJ2-7 | TRBV9 | -
CASSRFNLVGDTQYF | TRBJ2-3 | TRBV6-6 | -
CASSVDGGGHEQYF | TRBJ2-7 | TRBV9 | -
CASSDRPGKNTEAFF | TRBJ1-1 | TRBV6-1 | -
CASSQSRRGEQFF | TRBJ2-1 | TRBV3-1/TRBV3-2 | -
CASSERGEPSYGYTF | TRBJ1-2 | TRBV9 | -
CASSFRLAGAADTQYF | TRBJ2-3 | TRBV28 | TRBD2
CASRNGQGGTEAFF | TRBJ1-1 | TRBV5-6 | TRBD1
CASSRWAGRGDTGELFF | TRBJ2-2 | TRBV6-4 | -
CASSVGPQETQYF | TRBJ2-5 | TRBV9 | -
CASTWGLKFVDTQYF | TRBJ2-3 | TRBV7-2 | TRBD2
CASSLLTRGDTEAFF | TRBJ1-1 | TRBV28 | -
CASSIAQGEVYEQYF | TRBJ2-7 | TRBV19 | TRBD1
CASSIASGSTGELFF | TRBJ2-2 | TRBV19 | TRBD2
CASSLELVIYEQFF | TRBJ2-1 | TRBV5-1 | -
CASSSTGLAVQYF | TRBJ2-7 | TRBV6-6 | TRBD2